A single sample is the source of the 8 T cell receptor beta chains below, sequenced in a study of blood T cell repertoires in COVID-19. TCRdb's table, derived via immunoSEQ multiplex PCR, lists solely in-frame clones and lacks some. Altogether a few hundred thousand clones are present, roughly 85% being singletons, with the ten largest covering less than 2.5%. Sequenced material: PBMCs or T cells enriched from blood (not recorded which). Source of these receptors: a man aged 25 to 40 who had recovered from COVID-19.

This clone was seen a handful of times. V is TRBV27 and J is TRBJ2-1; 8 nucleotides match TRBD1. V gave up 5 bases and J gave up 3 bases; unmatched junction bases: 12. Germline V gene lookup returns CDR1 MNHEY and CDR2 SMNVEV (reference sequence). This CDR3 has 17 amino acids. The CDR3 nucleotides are TGTGCCAGCAGTCGGGCAATCCTGGACAGGGACTACAATGAGCAGTTCTTC. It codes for CASSRAILDRDYNEQFF.

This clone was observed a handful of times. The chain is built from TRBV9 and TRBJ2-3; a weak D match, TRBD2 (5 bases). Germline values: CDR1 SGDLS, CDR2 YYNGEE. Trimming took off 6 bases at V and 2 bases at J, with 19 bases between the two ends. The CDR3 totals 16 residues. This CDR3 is CASTDTGVAHTDTQYF. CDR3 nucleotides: TGTGCCAGCACCGATACCGGGGTGGCTCACACAGATACGCAGTATTTT.

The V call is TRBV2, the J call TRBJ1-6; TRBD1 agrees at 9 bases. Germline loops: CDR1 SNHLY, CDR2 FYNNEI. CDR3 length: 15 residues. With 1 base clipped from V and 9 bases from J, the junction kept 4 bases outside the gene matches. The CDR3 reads CASSEGTGVGSPLHF. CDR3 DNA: TGTGCCAGCAGTGAAGGGACAGGGGTAGGTTCACCCCTCCACTTT.

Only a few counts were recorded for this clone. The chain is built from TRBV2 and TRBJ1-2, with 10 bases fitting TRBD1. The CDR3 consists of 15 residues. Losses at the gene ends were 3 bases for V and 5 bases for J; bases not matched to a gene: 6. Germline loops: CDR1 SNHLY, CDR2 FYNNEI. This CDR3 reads CASSDPRQGAYGYTF. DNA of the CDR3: TGTGCCAGCAGTGATCCGAGACAGGGGGCGTATGGCTACACCTTC.

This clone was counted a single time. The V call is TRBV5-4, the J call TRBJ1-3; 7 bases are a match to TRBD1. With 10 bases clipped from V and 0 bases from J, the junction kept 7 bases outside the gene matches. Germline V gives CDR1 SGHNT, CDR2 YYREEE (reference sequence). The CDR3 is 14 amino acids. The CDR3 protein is CAFGQASSGNTIYF. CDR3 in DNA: TGTGCCTTCGGACAGGCGAGCTCTGGAAACACCATATATTTT.

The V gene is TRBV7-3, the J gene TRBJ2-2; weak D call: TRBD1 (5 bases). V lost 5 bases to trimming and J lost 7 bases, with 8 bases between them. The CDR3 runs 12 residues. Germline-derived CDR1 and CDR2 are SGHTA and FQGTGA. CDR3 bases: TGTGCCAGCAGCGTAGGGGACGGGGAGCTGTTTTTT. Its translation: CASSVGDGELFF.

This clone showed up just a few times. In DNA form, the CDR3 reads TGTGCCAGCAGTTTCCAGGGGGGCTCTGGAAACACCATATATTTT. It is translated as CASSFQGGSGNTIYF. The J gene is TRBJ1-3, the V gene TRBV28; 7 bases are a match to TRBD1. V lost 3 bases, J lost 0 bases, and 2 bases stayed unmatched. Germline V gene data show CDR1 as MDHEN and CDR2 as SYDVKM. The CDR3 has 15 residues.

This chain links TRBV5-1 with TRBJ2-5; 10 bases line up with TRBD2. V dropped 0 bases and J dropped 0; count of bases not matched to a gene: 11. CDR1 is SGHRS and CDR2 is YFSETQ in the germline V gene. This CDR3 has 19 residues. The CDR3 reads CASSLGLSTLAGDQETQYF. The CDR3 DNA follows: TGCGCCAGCAGCTTGGGTTTGTCTACCCTAGCGGGGGACCAAGAGACCCAGTACTTC.